This T cell receptor beta chain was sequenced in a study of cytomegalovirus exposure and HLA in healthy donors (dated by TCRdb to about 2017). For the study in its entirety: The roughly 700 repertoires of the first cohort and the roughly 120 validation repertoires were produced on the same platform, according to a later analysis. The study aimed to test whether cataloging public T cell receptors could reveal signatures of past pathogen exposure. In addition to the first cohort of 500 to 850 subjects, a separate validation cohort of some 120 different subjects was used. The study combined high-throughput TCR immunosequencing, statistical association of individual TCRs with disease status, and machine learning to predict cytomegalovirus infection status.

The library was built by means of the immunoSEQ multiplex PCR assay. On the study's bioinformatics: A statistical classification framework was developed to diagnose cytomegalovirus status using the catalog of TCR beta chain sequences. Drawn from immuneACCESS, this table holds only the in-frame rearrangements with V and J called that TCRdb kept. Clones are partly lost; checked studies trace under half to an unresolved V gene and leave the rest unexplained. V and J calls and clone size are those listed in that table; D and trimming were worked out from the DNA. The sample contains some 240,000 clones, less than 90% of them found a single time. The ten largest make up around 5.5% of the sample. The germline ends are 13 bases apart after V is trimmed by 4 bases and J by 6 bases. From cysteine to phenylalanine, the CDR3 is 12 amino acids long. Only the CDR3 DNA stays, 36 bases, in frame from base 1. CDR1 SQVTM and CDR2 ANQGSEA are derived from the germline V gene.

Donors formed part of the validation cohort, which comprised approximately 130 subjects and was distinct from the first cohort of several hundred subjects. On this clone itself: Its cognate antigen has yet to be identified. The input lacks base qualities; no much larger clone sits a single base away.

On the study overall, not on this receptor specifically: The study listed around 160 TCR beta chains as associated with cytomegalovirus. Most TCR sequences were seen in very few donors, while some public TCRs were found in many individuals. Three of the identified cytomegalovirus-associated TCR beta chains were confirmed in vitro to be specific for cytomegalovirus antigens. The classifier was reported to diagnose cytomegalovirus status with high specificity and sensitivity in both the original and validation cohorts. A later analysis found that TCRs clustered in the first cohort also tended to co-occur in the roughly 120 validation repertoires, with 94% of cluster scores above 0. The authors suggested that the approach could potentially be extended to other disease states and immunological phenotypes. The validation cohort had no HLA typing available for a later analysis, so co-occurrence within that cohort was assessed over all 120 or so repertoires.

The rearrangement joined TRBV29-1 to TRBJ2-7; possibly the D gene is TRBD2, per 5 matching bases. The specimen sequenced was PBMCs. The receptor comes from a woman under 30 in good health and CMV-seronegative. The sequence in DNA is TGCAGCGTTGGTGGGAGAGTGGGCGAGCAGTACTTC. This yields the protein CSVGGRVGEQYF.